In this sample, the clone carrying this T cell receptor (beta chain) turned up a few times. This entry belongs to a study of early T cells in non-severe SARS-CoV-2 infection. The V gene lost 2 bases and the J gene lost 3 bases, with 8 bases spanning the gap. The CDR3 totals 14 residues. Looked up from germline, CDR1 is MNHEY and CDR2 is SVGEGT. Molecules of cDNA were individually given unique molecular identifiers that were attached to them. TCRdb ran MiXCR on the 5' RACE reads and lists one entry per CDR3 protein. The table records around 77,000 distinct CDR3 sequences, about 5% of them present only once.

This TCR came from an adult who was a healthcare worker with PCR-confirmed SARS-CoV-2 infection or an uninfected control (not recorded which). Source: whole blood, taken at baseline. The rearrangement links TRBV6-2 or TRBV6-3 to TRBJ2-1; possible D gene TRBD1, 6 bases. The CDR3 DNA follows: TGTGCCAGCAGTTACGGGGGCTACTACAATGAGCAGTTCTTC. Amino acid sequence: CASSYGGYYNEQFF.